This T cell receptor (beta chain) appears in the sequencing data of a study of blood T cells in healthy people across ages (dated by TCRdb to the mid-2010s). For the wider study: Template switching captured roughly one uniquely barcoded TCR beta cDNA molecule per two T cells in model experiments. The study measured age-related changes in TCR beta repertoire diversity using deep sequencing normalized with unique cDNA molecular identifiers. The donors were split into four age groups: young (average 16 years), middle-aged (about 40), aged (roughly 68) and long-lived (roughly 86). To avoid experimental bias, donors of different ages were spread randomly across the sequencing lanes. Using the same blood draw, the study looked at two additional independent replicas of 1 million unique cDNA reads for two donors, one aged 18 to 30 and the other aged 80 or older. Study-wide conclusions, independent of this receptor: Donor CMV infection status was unknown, potentially confounding age-related changes in expanded clonotypes. Observed TCR beta diversity correlated strongly with the percentage of naive T cells measured by flow cytometry. Conclusive comparison of naive and antigen-experienced compartments was prevented by the profiling of bulk unsorted PBMCs. Observed TCR beta diversity per million T cells fell roughly linearly with age, and a significant reduction was already apparent by age around 40. Compared with the aged group, the long-lived group had more naive CD4+ T cells, fewer expanded clones and increased TCR diversity, suggesting age selection. Total diversity estimates from one million sequenced T cells were considered lower bounds and underestimates.

Donors were under 40 systemically healthy Caucasian individuals from Russia aged roughly 6 to 95 years. Roughly 10 milliliters of peripheral blood were collected from each donor into EDTA-treated Vacutainer tubes. Ficoll-Paque density-gradient centrifugation was used to isolate PBMCs, with at least 6 million obtained per sample. Trizol reagent was used to extract total RNA from PBMCs, with at least 5 micrograms per sample. Naive CD45RAhigh/CD27high T cell percentages were measured by flow cytometry on a PBMC aliquot from every donor. Library preparation was by 5' RACE. Instrument used: Illumina HiSeq 2500. A second PCR of 7 to 11 cycles was run with a J-beta primer mix and a sample-barcoded 5' primer. A template-switch 5' adaptor carrying 12 random nucleotides introduced a unique molecular identifier onto each TCR beta cDNA molecule. Each sample yielded at least 2.5 million CDR3-containing paired-end reads. First-strand cDNA was synthesized from all RNA with the Mint cDNA synthesis kit, primed by a TRBC-specific oligonucleotide. After uracil-DNA glycosylase treatment, a first 18-cycle PCR used universal primers M1SS and BC2_uni_R on all cDNA. Regarding the original processing steps: Each sample was normalized by randomly selecting 1 million high-quality reads, each carrying a distinct molecular identifier. Reads with shared molecular identifiers were discarded instead of being binned into consensus sequences. MiTCR, run with a Q25 quality threshold and the strictest error-elimination algorithm, handled CDR3 identification, clonotype clustering and error correction. Lower-bound total TCR beta diversity was estimated with a nonparametric unseen species model using Euler transformation. TCRdb reanalyzed the raw reads on its own, using fastp at Q25 for trimming and MiXCR for clone calling, and kept in-frame beta chains. Each record represents a unique CDR3 protein, reported with the most common genes and DNA among its rows. TCRdb's processing, not the authors', yielded these V and J calls. The sample has some 730,000 distinct CDR3 sequences on record, 22% of them singletons. The ten largest clones capture less than 25% of the sample.

As to this clonotype: It has no known antigen specificity. Per-base quality was not reported, and no clone a single base away is much larger than it.

The germline V gene (reference sequence) specifies GTSNPN as CDR1 and SVGIG as CDR2. Inclusive of the bounding cysteine and phenylalanine, the CDR3 is 12 residues long. This entry keeps only the CDR3 DNA: 36 bases, framed from base 1. V is clipped by 3 bases and J by 0 bases, and the sequence between their germline boundaries is 3 bases long. Sequences were obtained from blood. This chain is built from TRBV30 and TRBJ1-3; the D gene cannot be resolved reliably. The origin of this receptor is a man in his 70s in good health. The base sequence is TGTGCCTGGAGGGCCTCTGGAAACACCATATATTTT. The encoded protein is CAWRASGNTIYF.